These 26 T cell receptor beta chains were sequenced from one sample in a study of beta chain features in type 1 diabetes. Study observations and caveats: Within each of all four CD4+ subsets, Type 1 diabetes patients had TCRB CDR3s that were moderately but significantly shorter.

The investigators reverse transcribed all of the isolated RNA, so they sequenced expressed TCRB transcripts. Assay used: immunoSEQ multiplex PCR; TCRdb lists only in-frame clones, some missing. This sample yields around 160,000 clones, of which 63% are seen a single time; around 0.096% belongs to the top ten. Antigens for these TCRs are unknown. The specimen was naive CD4+ T cells from blood. The source of these receptors is a man in his thirties or forties with type 1 diabetes.

V gene TRBV5-1 combines with J gene TRBJ2-3; 7 nucleotides agree with TRBD2. V was clipped by 0 bases and J by 1 base; unmatched bases: 8. This CDR3 has 17 amino acids. Germline V lookup: CDR1 SGHRS, CDR2 YFSETQ. CDR3 protein: CASSLAGGTPGTDTQYF. CDR3 nucleotide sequence: TGCGCCAGCAGCTTGGCGGGGGGAACCCCTGGCACAGATACGCAGTATTTT.

J is TRBJ2-1 and V is TRBV6-5; maybe TRBD1 (5 bases). Germline lookup yields CDR1 MNHEY and CDR2 SVGAGI. The V and J ends lost 0 bases and 2 bases respectively, with 8 bases between them. The CDR3 has 15 residues. The DNA of the CDR3 is TGTGCCAGCAGTTACTCTAGGGGCACCTACAATGAGCAGTTCTTC. Its protein product is CASSYSRGTYNEQFF.

The J gene is TRBJ2-3, the V gene TRBV9, with D uncertain. Trimming left V 1 base short and J 2 bases short, with 8 bases between. Germline V gene sequence: CDR1 SGDLS, CDR2 YYNGEE. The CDR3 is 14 residues long. The CDR3 sequence is CASSVRMTTDTQYF. DNA for the CDR3: TGTGCCAGCAGCGTACGGATGACCACAGATACGCAGTATTTT.

The chain uses TRBV4-1 and TRBJ2-1; 8 nucleotides agree with TRBD1. The CDR3 is made up of 18 amino acids. With 0 bases clipped from V and 3 bases from J, the junction kept 10 bases outside the gene matches. Germline values: CDR1 MGHRA, CDR2 YSYEKL. The CDR3 protein is CASSQDSILDRVYNEQFF. CDR3 in DNA: TGCGCCAGCAGCCAAGATTCTATCTTGGACAGGGTCTACAATGAGCAGTTCTTC.

The count of this clone is one. The conserved phenylalanine or tryptophan is not found at the CDR3 terminus, so this likely reflects a read error. Because the CDR3's place on the DNA is in doubt, the DNA is left out and the CDR3 is given as listed by TCRdb. The chain links TRBV27 to TRBJ2-7; the table assigns TRBD1, which was not confirmed against the DNA. Germline CDR1 and CDR2: MNHEY and SMNVEV (reference sequence). The CDR3 length equals 9 residues, ends included. This CDR3 reads CASSLVTPN.

V is TRBV30 and J is TRBJ2-6; D possibly corresponds to TRBD1 (6 bases). The CDR3 contains 17 residues. CDR1 and CDR2 (germline): GTSNPN, SVGIG (reference sequence). The V end was cut by 0 bases, the J end by 1 base, with 13 bases between. In nucleotides, the CDR3 is TGTGCCTGGAGTGTCTCTCGGACAGCTTCTGGGGCCAACGTCCTGACTTTC. Translating it yields CAWSVSRTASGANVLTF.

The genes are TRBV5-1 and TRBJ2-7; 9 positions match TRBD1. CDR3 length: 15 residues. Per germline, CDR1 SGHRS and CDR2 YFSETQ. V lost 0 bases and J lost 7; bases outside the gene matches: 8. CDR3 nucleotides: TGCGCCAGCAGCTTGGAGGGACAGGGATTGAGAGAGCAGTACTTC. Its protein is CASSLEGQGLREQYF.

The chain has TRBV7-9 and TRBJ1-1, with a tentative D call TRBD1 (6 bases). This CDR3 has 17 residues. The germline V gene has CDR1 SEHNR and CDR2 FQNEAQ (reference sequence). The V end was cut by 5 bases, the J end by 1 base, with 20 bases between. CDR3 nucleotides: TGTGCCAGCAGCGCCCCCGCCCGCTCGGACAGGAACACTGAAGCTTTCTTT. Amino acid sequence: CASSAPARSDRNTEAFF.

In the case of this clone: The junction shows a germline mismatch at one end, possibly a read error. This rearrangement joins TRBV7-2 to TRBJ2-4; the match to TRBD1 covers 9 bases. Germline V CDR1 and CDR2: SGHTA, FQGNSA. The length of the CDR3 is 14 residues. CDR3 DNA: TGTGCCAGCAGCTTAGATGGGACAGGGCAATTCCCTCTATTC. It is translated as CASSLDGTGQFPLF.

CDR3 sequence (DNA): TGTGCCAGCAGCTCGAGGACCACAAATTCACCCCTCCACTTT. This translates into CASSSRTTNSPLHF. The rearrangement joins TRBV7-2 to TRBJ1-6; D is undetermined. Trimming pared 4 bases from V and 7 bases from J, leaving 11 bases between. Looked up from germline, CDR1 is SGHTA and CDR2 is FQGNSA. This CDR3 has 14 residues. The whole variable domain, filled in from reference TRBV7-2 and TRBJ1-6, reads GAGVSQSPSNKVTEKGKDVELRCDPISGHTALYWYRQSLGQGLEFLIYFQGNSAPDKSGLPSDRFSAERTGGSVSTLTIQRTQQEDSAVYLCASSSRTTNSPLHFGNGTRLTVT.

This clone came up a few times. The J gene is TRBJ2-2, the V gene TRBV4-3; D uncertain. The V gene lost 0 bases and the J gene lost 2 bases, with 7 bases spanning the gap. Germline V gives CDR1 LGHNA, CDR2 YSLEER. This CDR3 contains 15 residues. The CDR3 loop is CASSQDWVNTGELFF. The CDR3 nucleotides read TGCGCCAGCAGCCAAGATTGGGTAAACACCGGGGAGCTGTTTTTT.

The chain couples TRBV5-1 to TRBJ2-5; D uncertain. CDR3 length equals 16 residues. CDR1 and CDR2 (germline): SGHRS, YFSETQ. V lost 1 base to trimming and J lost 6 bases, with 19 bases between them. This CDR3 is CASSLPGGEEFKTQYF. The CDR3 DNA follows: TGCGCCAGCAGCTTGCCAGGCGGCGAGGAGTTCAAGACCCAGTACTTC.

V gene TRBV29-1 combines with J gene TRBJ2-3; 9 bases fit TRBD2. The germline gives CDR1 SQVTM, CDR2 ANQGSEA. The V gene end was trimmed by 5 bases and the J gene end by 6 bases; junction bases not matched to a gene: 6. CDR3 length: 13 residues. The CDR3 sequence: CSVPAGGVDTQYF. Here the CDR3 DNA reads TGCAGCGTTCCAGCGGGGGGCGTGGATACGCAGTATTTT.

The rearrangement links TRBV29-1 to TRBJ2-3; 9 bases agree with TRBD2. This CDR3 is 15 amino acids long. Germline loops: CDR1 SQVTM, CDR2 ANQGSEA. V was pared by 6 bases and J by 6 bases, with 13 bases of the junction left unmatched. The CDR3 nucleotides read TGCAGCGTCCTAACGGGCGGGGGGGCCTTGGATACGCAGTATTTT. Translated: CSVLTGGGALDTQYF.

This clone was seen only a few times. The CDR3 loop reads CASSWGLARLETQYF. The CDR3 DNA reads as TGTGCCAGCAGCTGGGGACTAGCCCGATTAGAGACCCAGTACTTC. V usage is TRBV6-5 and J usage is TRBJ2-5; TRBD2 matches at 9 bases. After removal of 6 bases from V and 4 bases from J, the junction contained 9 bases not matched to a gene. CDR1 MNHEY and CDR2 SVGAGI come from the germline V gene. The CDR3 length is 15 residues.

The chain recombines TRBV5-5 with TRBJ2-3; 12 bases map to TRBD2. V lost 5 bases to trimming and J lost 0 bases; unmatched junction nucleotides: 7. CDR3 length equals 17 residues. Per germline, CDR1 SGHKS and CDR2 YYEKEE (reference sequence). CDR3 coding DNA: TGTGCCAGCAGTTCGACTAGCGGGGGATTGAGCACAGATACGCAGTATTTT. Translating gives CASSSTSGGLSTDTQYF.

The chain combines TRBV7-9 with TRBJ2-1; TRBD2 might be the D (5 bases). The CDR3 totals 17 residues. Germline CDR1 is SEHNR and CDR2 is FQNEAQ (reference sequence). The V end was cut by 2 bases, the J end by 0 bases, with 14 bases between. The CDR3 DNA reads as TGTGCCAGCAGCTTAATTTCTGCTGGGAGCTCCTACAATGAGCAGTTCTTC. It is translated as CASSLISAGSSYNEQFF.

Remarks on this clone: Other nucleotide sequences from this sample produce the same CDR3. The V gene is TRBV7-2, the J gene TRBJ2-2; no clear D gene. The V end lost 3 bases, the J end lost 3 bases, and 2 bases lay between the germline ends. The CDR3 length is 12 residues. Germline CDR1 reads SGHTA; CDR2 reads FQGNSA. CDR3 in amino acids: CASSFYTGELFF. The CDR3 DNA reads as TGTGCCAGCAGCTTTTACACCGGGGAGCTGTTTTTT.

The chain is built from TRBV29-1 and TRBJ1-2; D might be TRBD1 (6 bases). The CDR3 is 12 amino acids. The germline V and J ends were trimmed by 8 bases and 8 bases, with 18 bases remaining between them. Germline V gene data show CDR1 as SQVTM and CDR2 as ANQGSEA. The CDR3 bases are TGCAGCTTTTCTGGGCAGGGGCAGGGCTACACCTTC. Translation gives CSFSGQGQGYTF.

V and J are TRBV25-1 and TRBJ2-7; 8 bases match TRBD1. In germline, CDR1 is MGHDK, CDR2 SYGVNS. The CDR3 contains 14 residues. V gave up 3 bases and J gave up 8 bases; unmatched junction bases: 9. CDR3 nucleotide sequence: TGTGCCAGCAGTGATCCGGGACAGGTTCTTAAGCAGTACTTC. It specifies CASSDPGQVLKQYF.

The chain has TRBV4-3 and TRBJ1-1; D ambiguous. V shed 0 bases and J shed 5 bases, with 7 bases lying between them. This CDR3 comprises 13 residues. CDR1 is LGHNA, CDR2 YSLEER, per germline. The CDR3 here is CASSQEPGTEAFF. The CDR3 bases are TGCGCCAGCAGCCAAGAACCGGGAACTGAAGCTTTCTTT.

The J gene is TRBJ2-7, the V gene TRBV10-3; the match to TRBD1 covers 8 bases. V lost 2 bases to trimming and J lost 2 bases; unmatched junction nucleotides: 5. CDR1 and CDR2 from the germline V gene are ENHRY and SYGVKD. This CDR3 is built from 15 residues. The CDR3 here is CAISEGQGTTYEQYF. CDR3 nucleotides: TGTGCCATCAGTGAGGGACAGGGAACTACCTACGAGCAGTACTTC.

This clone turned up a few times. This chain uses TRBV29-1 with TRBJ2-7; possibly TRBD1 for D (7 bases). From germline, CDR1 is SQVTM and CDR2 ANQGSEA. V gave up 8 bases and J gave up 2 bases, with 13 bases separating them. This CDR3 contains 12 residues. The CDR3 spells CSTRDSPYEQYF. The CDR3 DNA reads TGCAGCACGCGGGACAGCCCCTACGAGCAGTACTTC.

In its sample, this clone was seen once. The J gene is TRBJ2-1, the V gene TRBV9; no firm D call. Germline CDR1 and CDR2: SGDLS and YYNGEE. The ends were cut back, 3 bases at V and 3 bases at J, with 7 bases in the middle. This CDR3 comprises 13 residues. Here the CDR3 reads CASSAESYNEQFF. The CDR3 DNA follows: TGTGCCAGCAGCGCCGAAAGCTACAATGAGCAGTTCTTC. Using reference TRBV9 and TRBJ2-1 for the parts outside the CDR3, the full variable domain is DSGVTQTPKHLITATGQRVTLRCSPRSGDLSVYWYQQSLDQGLQFLIQYYNGEERAKGNILERFSAQQFPDLHSELNLSSLELGDSALYFCASSAESYNEQFFGPGTRLTVL.

This clone was seen only once. The rearrangement joins TRBV6-9 to TRBJ2-7, with a possible D match to TRBD2 (5 bases). The CDR3 has 9 residues. Germline V gene data show CDR1 as MNHGY and CDR2 as SVAAGI. The CDR3 is CGFGDEQYF. CDR3 DNA: TGTGGGTTCGGGGACGAGCAGTACTTC.

The V and J genes are TRBV18 and TRBJ1-2, with D unclear. The CDR3 sequence is 14 residues long. V lost 3 bases to trimming and J lost 2 bases, with 10 bases between them. Germline CDR1 KGHSH, CDR2 LQKENI. CDR3: CASSPDPKNYGYTF. The CDR3 region has the DNA TGTGCCAGCTCACCCGACCCGAAGAACTATGGCTACACCTTC.